This TCR beta chain was identified during a study of shared clonotypes between healthy human individuals (dated by TCRdb to 2018 to 2021). Broadly, across the study: The cohort included a few men and a couple of women between 18 and 49 years of age. For each donor, three plates each were used for CD4 naive and CD4 memory, two plates were used for CD8 naive, and one plate was used for CD8 memory. To estimate repertoire size and how much clonotype sharing occurs between individuals, the study deeply sequenced the blood TCR repertoires of five healthy adults. To increase sequencing depth and limit assay-specific biases, TCR repertoire library preparation and sequencing were carried out by different laboratories using diverse techniques. Between about 0.94 and 8.9 billion PBMCs per donor were obtained by leukapheresis. Broad study findings and their caveats: Larger estimated clonotype richness was generally found for naive subsets than for memory subsets. Sampling was restricted to blood, and TCR repertoires in tissue are likely to differ from TCR repertoires in blood. Pairwise subsampling led to the expectation that sequencing depth would affect the degree of clonotype sharing among donors. The genetic and exposure-history diversity represented was limited by the small number of donors. Rarefaction of sorted-subset datasets indicated incomplete sequencing despite the large sequencing depth. Sharing across a handful of donors was observed for about 5% of naive CD4, less than 4% of naive CD8, 2.3% of memory CD4, and around 0.4% of memory CD8 clonotypes. Compared with non-shared clonotypes, clonotypes shared by all four sorted-subset donors had higher generation probabilities.

In the germline V gene (reference sequence), CDR1 corresponds to LNHDA and CDR2 to SQIVND. The CDR3 numbers 15 residues from cysteine through phenylalanine. Left in the record is the CDR3 DNA by itself, 45 bases read in frame from the first base. Trimming leaves V shorter by 6 bases and J shorter by 0 bases, with the junction holding 7 bases beyond the gene matches. Note on this clone: What antigen it recognizes has not been identified. No qualities accompany the bases; no much larger clone lies one base away.

TCR CDR3 regions were amplified from genomic DNA by multiplex PCR using the deep immunoSEQ assay. For each cell subset, the extracted genomic DNA was distributed evenly across all wells of several immunoSEQ 96-well plates, and each plate served as one replicate. Each replicate PCR for sorted subsets received about 220 ng genomic DNA, equal to roughly 30,000 T cell genomes. Purified libraries were quantified with a Qubit 3.0 fluorometer, sized on a Bioanalyzer 2100, and re-quantified with the KAPA Library Quantification kit. A separate single-read 150-cycle Illumina NextSeq 550 flow cell was used to sequence each immunoSEQ 96-well plate. As for the authors' bioinformatics: Because only junctional sequences without quality scores were contained in the immunoSEQ output, filtering matching that applied to full-length reads could not be performed. Sequences were annotated with PyIR, a Python wrapper for IgBLAST v1.9, using IMGT germline references to assign V/J genes and CDR3. Reads with weak V/J assignments (E-value above 1e-6), missing CDR3, stop codons, out-of-frame junctions, or ambiguous translated residues were removed. V3J clonotypes were defined as sequences sharing an identical inferred V gene, J gene, and CDR3 amino acid sequence. The percentage overlap between two repertoires was calculated by dividing the number of shared unique clonotypes by the size of the smaller repertoire. Repertoire richness was assessed with RTK rarefaction, the Chao1 estimator, and Recon v2.1 estimates of unobserved clonotypes. Generation probabilities for all TCRbeta clonotypes obtained by the gDNA method from a handful of donors were computed using OLGA. Imported from immuneACCESS, the table was reduced by TCRdb to in-frame sequences with V and J called. These copies leave out some clones; in studies compared against another copy, an unresolved V gene accounts for under half, and the cause of the remainder is not known. V, J and clone size are taken as reported in that table, and D and trimming were inferred from the DNA itself. Within this sample are about 600,000 clones, with roughly 97% of them counted one time only. About 0.057% of the sample is in the top ten clones.

The donors were healthy, HIV-negative adults with no recently reported acute infections or vaccinations. Every donor was a Caucasian adult living in Nashville, Tennessee, USA. Magnetic negative selection was used to enrich CD4+ T cells, after which naive cells were positively selected on CD45RA and the negative fraction became the memory subset. Blood was collected by leukapheresis, and PBMCs were isolated by Ficoll-Histopaque density gradient centrifugation and then cryopreserved in liquid nitrogen vapor phase. Purity and quantity of every magnetically sorted T cell population were checked by analytical flow cytometry. From each sorted fraction, genomic DNA was isolated and quantified by UV absorbance on a Nanodrop 2000c.

Here the chain combines TRBV19 and TRBJ1-2, with 7 bases in between that match TRBD1. The sample taken for sequencing was naive CD4+ T cells sorted from blood. The label giving this sample's cell subset or site can be read as: CD45RA+ positively selected. This receptor was obtained from a woman aged 25-40 years in good health. The encoded CDR3 is CASRDGTVPNYGYTF. The nucleotide sequence is TGTGCCAGTAGGGATGGGACAGTTCCTAACTATGGCTACACCTTC. With the rest looked up from the reference TRBV19 and TRBJ1-2 genes rather than sequenced, the full variable domain is DGGITQSPKYLFRKEGQNVTLSCEQNLNHDAMYWYRQDPGQGLRLIYYSQIVNDFQKGDIAEGYSVSREKKESFPLTVTSAQKNPTAFYLCASRDGTVPNYGYTFGSGTRLTVV.